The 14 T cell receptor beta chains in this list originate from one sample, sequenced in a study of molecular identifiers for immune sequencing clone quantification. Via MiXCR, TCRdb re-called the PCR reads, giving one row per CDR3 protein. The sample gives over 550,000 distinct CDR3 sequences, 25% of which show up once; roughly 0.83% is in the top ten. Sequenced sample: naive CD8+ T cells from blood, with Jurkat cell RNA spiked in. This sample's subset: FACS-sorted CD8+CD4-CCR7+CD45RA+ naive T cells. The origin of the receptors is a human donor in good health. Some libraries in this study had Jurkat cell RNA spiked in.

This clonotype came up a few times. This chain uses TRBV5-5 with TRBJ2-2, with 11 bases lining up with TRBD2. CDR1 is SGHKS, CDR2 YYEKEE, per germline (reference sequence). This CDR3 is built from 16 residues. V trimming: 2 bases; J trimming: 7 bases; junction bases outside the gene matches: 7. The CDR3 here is CASSLLAGDLGGELFF. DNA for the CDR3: TGTGCCAGCAGCTTACTAGCGGGAGACCTAGGCGGGGAGCTGTTTTTT.

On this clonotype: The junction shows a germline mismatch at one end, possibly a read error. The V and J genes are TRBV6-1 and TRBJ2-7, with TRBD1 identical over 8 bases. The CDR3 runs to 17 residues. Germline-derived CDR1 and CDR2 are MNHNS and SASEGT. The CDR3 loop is CACSEEAWDRLSYEQYF. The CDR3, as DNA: TGTGCCTGCAGTGAAGAGGCGTGGGACAGGCTCTCCTACGAGCAGTACTTC.

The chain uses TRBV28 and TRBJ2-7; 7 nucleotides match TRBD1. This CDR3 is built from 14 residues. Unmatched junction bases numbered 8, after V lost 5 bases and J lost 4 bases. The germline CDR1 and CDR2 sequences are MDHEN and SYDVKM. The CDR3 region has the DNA TGTGCCAGCAGTCGTACCGGGACAGAATACGAGCAGTACTTC. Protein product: CASSRTGTEYEQYF.

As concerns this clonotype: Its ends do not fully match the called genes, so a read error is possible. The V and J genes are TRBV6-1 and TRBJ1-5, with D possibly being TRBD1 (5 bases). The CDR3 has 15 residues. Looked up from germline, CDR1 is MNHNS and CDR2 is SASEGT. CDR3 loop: CASRGDSLSIQPQHF. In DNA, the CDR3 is TGTGCCAGCAGAGGAGACAGTTTGAGCATTCAGCCCCAGCATTTT.

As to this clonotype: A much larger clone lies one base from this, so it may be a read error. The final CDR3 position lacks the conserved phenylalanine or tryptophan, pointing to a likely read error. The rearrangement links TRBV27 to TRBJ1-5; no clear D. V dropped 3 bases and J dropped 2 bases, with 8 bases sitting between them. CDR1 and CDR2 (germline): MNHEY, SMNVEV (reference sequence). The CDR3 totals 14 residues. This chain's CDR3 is CASSFTAGNQPQHY. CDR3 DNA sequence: TGTGCCAGCAGTTTTACGGCGGGCAATCAGCCCCAGCATTAT.

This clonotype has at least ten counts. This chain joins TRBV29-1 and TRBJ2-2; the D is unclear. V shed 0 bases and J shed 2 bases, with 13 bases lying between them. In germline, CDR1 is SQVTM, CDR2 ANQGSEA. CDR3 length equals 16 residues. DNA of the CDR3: TGCAGCGTTGAAGATCCAAGCCTTGGTAACACCGGGGAGCTGTTTTTT. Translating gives CSVEDPSLGNTGELFF.

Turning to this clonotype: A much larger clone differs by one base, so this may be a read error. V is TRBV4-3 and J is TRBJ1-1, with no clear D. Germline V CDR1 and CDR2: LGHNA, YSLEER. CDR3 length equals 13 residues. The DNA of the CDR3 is TGCACCAGCAGCCAAGAAACGAACACTGAAGCTTTCTTT. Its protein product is CTSSQETNTEAFF.

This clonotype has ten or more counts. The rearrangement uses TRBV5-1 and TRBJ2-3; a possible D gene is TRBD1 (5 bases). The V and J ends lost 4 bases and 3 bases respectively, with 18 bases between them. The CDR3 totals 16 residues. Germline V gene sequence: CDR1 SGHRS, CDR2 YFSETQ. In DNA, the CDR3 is TGCGCCAGCAGCCAACCCAGGGCTTCCGAAACAGATACGCAGTATTTT. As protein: CASSQPRASETDTQYF.

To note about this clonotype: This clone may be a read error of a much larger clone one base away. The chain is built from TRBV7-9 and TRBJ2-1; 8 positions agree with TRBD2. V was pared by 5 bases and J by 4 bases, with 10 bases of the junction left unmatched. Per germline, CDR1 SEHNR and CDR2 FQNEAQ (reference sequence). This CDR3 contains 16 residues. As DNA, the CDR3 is TGTGCCAGCAGCCTGCGCCCGGGACTAGGATACAATGAGCAGTTCTTC. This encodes CASSLRPGLGYNEQFF.

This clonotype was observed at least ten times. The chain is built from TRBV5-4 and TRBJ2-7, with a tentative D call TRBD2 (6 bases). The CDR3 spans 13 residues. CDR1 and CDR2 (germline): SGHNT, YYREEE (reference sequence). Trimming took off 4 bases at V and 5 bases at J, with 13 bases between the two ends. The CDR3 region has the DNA TGTGCCAGCAGCCCCTTGGGGGGACACGAGCAGTACTTC. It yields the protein CASSPLGGHEQYF.

The CDR3 DNA is TGTGCCTGGGAAGGAAGGGGTCTAGGAACAGATACGCAGTATTTT. Translated, it gives CAWEGRGLGTDTQYF. This sequence joins TRBV30 and TRBJ2-3, with a weak D call TRBD1 (5 bases). CDR1 is GTSNPN, CDR2 SVGIG, per germline (reference sequence). Between the trimmed V and J ends, which lost 5 bases and 3 bases, there was a span of 18 bases. The CDR3 sequence is 15 residues long.

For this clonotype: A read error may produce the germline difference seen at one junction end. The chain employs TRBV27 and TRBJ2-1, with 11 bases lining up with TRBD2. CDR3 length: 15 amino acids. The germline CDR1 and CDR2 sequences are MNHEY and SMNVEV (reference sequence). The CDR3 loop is CASTPLAGVTNEQLF. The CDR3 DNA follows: TGTGCCAGCACCCCACTAGCGGGAGTAACCAATGAGCAGTTGTTC.

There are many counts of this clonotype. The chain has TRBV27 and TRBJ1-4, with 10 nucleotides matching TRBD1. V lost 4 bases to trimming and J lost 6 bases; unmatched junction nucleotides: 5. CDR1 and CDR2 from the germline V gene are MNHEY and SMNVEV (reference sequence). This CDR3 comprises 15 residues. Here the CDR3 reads CASSSPGTGDEKLFF. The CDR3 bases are TGTGCCAGCAGTTCCCCCGGGACAGGGGATGAAAAACTGTTTTTT.

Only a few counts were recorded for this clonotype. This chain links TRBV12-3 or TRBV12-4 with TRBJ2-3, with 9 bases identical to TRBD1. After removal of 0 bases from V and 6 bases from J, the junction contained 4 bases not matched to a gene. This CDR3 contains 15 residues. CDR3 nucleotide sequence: TGTGCCAGCAGTTTAGCGACAGGGGGTTTGGATACGCAGTATTTT. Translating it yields CASSLATGGLDTQYF.